The sequence of this T cell receptor beta chain was determined in a study of T cell repertoires in cytomegalovirus infection. TCRdb reprocessed the reads via MiXCR and lists one record per CDR3 protein. The table shows roughly 200,000 distinct CDR3 sequences, with 17% occurring only once. The CDR3 extends over 15 amino acids. The V end lost 2 bases, the J end lost 0 bases, and 13 bases lay between the germline ends. Germline CDR1 reads DFQATT; CDR2 reads SNEGSKA (reference sequence). Sample: CD8+ T cells from PBMCs. This TCR was sampled from a human donor in good health (CMV status not recorded). Some clones in this sample may be carry-over from other donors' samples. The chain recombines TRBV20-1 with TRBJ1-2; D remains ambiguous. The CDR3 nucleotides are TGCAGTGCTAGATACCGGAACCCGTCTAACTATGGCTACACCTTC. Encoded protein: CSARYRNPSNYGYTF.